A selection of T cell receptor beta chains follows, all from one sample in a study of neoadjuvant anti-PD-1 for oral cavity cancer. Here immunoSEQ multiplex PCR was the method, and the copy in TCRdb shows in-frame clones only, minus some. The table includes about 39,000 clones, about 76% detected once. Specimen: PBMCs, collected after nivolumab (anti-PD-1) treatment. All receptors derive from a person aged 35-80 years with oral cavity squamous cell carcinoma. The CDR3 runs from the conserved cysteine through the conserved F or W.

v_call	j_call	cdr3_aa
TRBV6-5	TRBJ1-2	CASSSTSTSGDGYTF
TRBV27	TRBJ1-2	CASSLTDRGGGYTF
TRBV5-4	TRBJ2-3	CASSLPGLITDTQYF
TRBV30	TRBJ2-7	CAWQLKRAYEQYF
TRBV28	TRBJ1-5	CASSPEALNQPQHF
TRBV5-5	TRBJ2-7	CASGPGQGIYEQYF
TRBV5-1	TRBJ2-3	CASSLDGAQADTQYF
TRBV19	TRBJ1-1	CASSGGQGYNTEAFF
TRBV2	TRBJ2-7	CASGVRHSYEQYF
TRBV19	TRBJ2-1	CASTASGSGDNEQFF
TRBV7-8	TRBJ2-2	CASSFLPGQGNTGELFF
TRBV28	TRBJ1-2	CASRSSGVNYGYTF
TRBV6-6	TRBJ2-7	CASSPLGRSYEQYF
TRBV27	TRBJ2-2	CASSSSGPYTGELFF
TRBV19	TRBJ1-5	CASSIDGTAWSNQPQHF
TRBV7-6	TRBJ1-1	CASSEAGLEAFF
TRBV10-2	TRBJ2-1	CASSPGGRGAQGSYNEQFF
TRBV7-9	TRBJ1-1	CASSPQGGQDTEAFF
TRBV19	TRBJ2-2	CASSIGTGVNTGELFF
TRBV7-2	TRBJ2-4	CASSLSGVLAKNIQYF
TRBV18	TRBJ2-2	CASSPLFSGRSDTGELFF
TRBV19	TRBJ2-7	CASRAGTSGSHEQYF
TRBV27	TRBJ2-7	CASSPIGGVPYEQYF
TRBV4-2	TRBJ2-5	CASSQEGARKETQYF
TRBV27	TRBJ2-1	CASSLPGTGSNEQFF
TRBV7-2	TRBJ2-7	CASSFEFYEQYF
TRBV25-1	TRBJ1-2	CASSEPRAAKANYGYTF
TRBV15	TRBJ1-1	CATSRPRMMNTEAFF
TRBV4-1	TRBJ1-2	CAVSRHGISYGYTF
TRBV6-1	TRBJ1-4	CASRDTGQDHEKLFF
TRBV15	TRBJ1-3	CATSRDPGGPGNTIYF
TRBV5-6	TRBJ2-3	CASSLTSPDTQYF
TRBV5-5	TRBJ1-4	CASSLALFSTNEKLFF
TRBV10-3	TRBJ2-3	CAISESVRTSPSTDTQYF
TRBV27	TRBJ1-2	CASSDPGEYGYTF
TRBV6-5	TRBJ2-7	CASSSPGQQKYEQYF
TRBV18	TRBJ1-3	CASSPGRDDTIYF
TRBV2	TRBJ1-1	CASRTGLNTEAFF
TRBV2	TRBJ2-2	CASSVTPHGELFF
TRBV5-5	TRBJ1-1	CASSLTRALSWNTEAFF
TRBV6-1	TRBJ1-3	CASSPDPGGDAIYF
TRBV19	TRBJ1-1	CASSIGAGQNTEAFF
TRBV6-5	TRBJ1-1	CASSSTGHAFF
TRBV5-4	TRBJ2-7	CASSDDVEYEQYF
TRBV12-5	TRBJ1-2	CASGLARIYGYTF
TRBV6-6	TRBJ2-7	CASSYSMGQGTDEQYF
TRBV6-6	TRBJ2-7	CASSSATGAEQYF
TRBV7-6	TRBJ1-5	CASSLVSGSSQPQHF
TRBV27	TRBJ1-5	CASARRGGQPQHF
TRBV7-2	TRBJ1-1	CASSHLIEGSEAFF
TRBV13	TRBJ1-2	CASSLWGGMAYGYTF
TRBV15	TRBJ1-5	CATSSDRLGEYQPQHF
TRBV5-1	TRBJ2-5	CASSWADGGSGTQYF
TRBV7-8	TRBJ2-6	CASSLMSRDFTWAISGANVLTF
TRBV10-2	TRBJ1-5	CASSESPQGINQPQHF